The clone carrying this TCR beta chain was seen a few times. As yet, its antigen is unknown. The data stem from a study of T cell repertoires in cytomegalovirus infection. TCRdb reprocessed the reads via MiXCR and lists one record per CDR3 protein. The sample yields 640,000 or so distinct CDR3 sequences, 30% to 40% seen once. The origin of this receptor is a human donor in good health (CMV status not recorded). Some clones in this sample may be carry-over from other donors' samples. The sample was cultured PBMCs, taken from culture after CMV antigen stimulation.

DNA of the CDR3: TGTGCCAGCAGCTCACAGGGGGCCGAAGAGACCCAGTACTTC. Translating gives CASSSQGAEETQYF. The rearrangement joins TRBV5-4 to TRBJ2-5; 9 bases line up with TRBD1. This CDR3 is built from 14 residues. Losses at the gene ends were 3 bases for V and 3 bases for J; bases not matched to a gene: 3. The germline gives CDR1 SGHNT, CDR2 YYREEE (reference sequence).